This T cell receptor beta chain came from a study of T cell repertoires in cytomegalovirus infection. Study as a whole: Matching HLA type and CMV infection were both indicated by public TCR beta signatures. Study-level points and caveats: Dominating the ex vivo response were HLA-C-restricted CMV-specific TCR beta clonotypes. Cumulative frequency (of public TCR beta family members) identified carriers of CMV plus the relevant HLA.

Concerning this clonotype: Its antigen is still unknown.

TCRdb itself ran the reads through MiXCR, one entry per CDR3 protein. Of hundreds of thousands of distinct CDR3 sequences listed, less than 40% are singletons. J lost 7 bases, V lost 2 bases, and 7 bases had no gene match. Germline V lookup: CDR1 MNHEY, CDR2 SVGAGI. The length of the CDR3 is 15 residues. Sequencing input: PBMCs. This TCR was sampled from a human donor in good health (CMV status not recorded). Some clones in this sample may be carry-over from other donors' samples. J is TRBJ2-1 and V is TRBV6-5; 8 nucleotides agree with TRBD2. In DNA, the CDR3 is TGTGCCAGCAGTTACGGAAGCGGGAGTGGGAATGAGCAGTTCTTC. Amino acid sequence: CASSYGSGSGNEQFF.